Below are 3 T cell receptor beta chains sequenced from a single sample in a study of blood T cell repertoires in COVID-19 (dated by TCRdb to 2020 to 2021). The receptor library was made with the immunoSEQ multiplex PCR assay. In TCRdb, the immuneACCESS table is reduced to in-frame sequences with V and J assigned. These tables do not hold every clone; where another copy was compared, an unresolved V gene accounts for under half, and the others remain unexplained. This sample has roughly 120,000 clones in its table, and 60% to 85% of those were observed once. 5% to 7.5% of the sample is taken by the ten largest. The sample consisted of peripheral blood. The receptor set was obtained from a man in his sixties or seventies with acute or convalescent COVID-19.

The V call is TRBV4-1, the J call TRBJ2-3; D uncertain. Germline loops: CDR1 MGHRA, CDR2 YSYEKL. The V and J ends lost 0 bases and 1 base respectively, with 17 bases between them. This CDR3 comprises 18 residues. The CDR3 loop is CASSQDDIQTPGTDTQYF. The CDR3 DNA is TGCGCCAGCAGCCAAGATGACATCCAGACCCCTGGCACAGATACGCAGTATTTT.

This clone was observed a few times. V usage is TRBV6-5 and J usage is TRBJ1-4, with 8 bases matching TRBD1. V was clipped by 4 bases and J by 14 bases; unmatched bases: 9. Germline V CDR1 and CDR2: MNHEY, SVGAGI. CDR3 size: 13 residues. The CDR3 DNA reads as TGTGCCAGCAGTTCCCGGGACAGGTTTTATCTGTTTTTT. It specifies CASSSRDRFYLFF.

This clone was detected once. This rearrangement joins TRBV6-2 or TRBV6-3 to TRBJ1-2; no firm D call. The CDR3 totals 13 residues. Trimming left V 2 bases short and J 4 bases short, with 8 bases between. The germline V gene encodes CDR1 MNHEY and CDR2 SVGEGT. The CDR3 sequence is CASSYEAAYGYTF. CDR3 in DNA: TGTGCCAGCAGTTACGAGGCGGCCTATGGCTACACCTTC.